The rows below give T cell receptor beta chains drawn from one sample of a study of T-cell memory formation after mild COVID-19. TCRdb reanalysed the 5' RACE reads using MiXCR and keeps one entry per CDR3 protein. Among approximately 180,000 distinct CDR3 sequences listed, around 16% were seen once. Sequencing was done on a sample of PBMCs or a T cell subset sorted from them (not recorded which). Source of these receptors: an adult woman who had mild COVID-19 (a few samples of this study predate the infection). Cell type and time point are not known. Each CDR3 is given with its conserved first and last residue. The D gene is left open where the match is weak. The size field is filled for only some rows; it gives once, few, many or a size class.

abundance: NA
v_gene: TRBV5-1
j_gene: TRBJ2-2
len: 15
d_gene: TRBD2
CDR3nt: TGCGCCAGCAGCTTGGATCGGGGGGACACCGGGGAGCTGTTTTTT
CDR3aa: CASSLDRGDTGELFF

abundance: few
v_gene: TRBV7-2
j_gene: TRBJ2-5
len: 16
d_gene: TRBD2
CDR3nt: TGTGCCAGCAGCTCACACGGGACTAGCGGGAGACCGACCCAGTACTTC
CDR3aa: CASSSHGTSGRPTQYF

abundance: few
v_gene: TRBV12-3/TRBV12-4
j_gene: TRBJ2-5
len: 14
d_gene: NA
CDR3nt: TGTGCCAGCAGTTTAACACAGGACCAAGAGACCCAGTACTTC
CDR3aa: CASSLTQDQETQYF

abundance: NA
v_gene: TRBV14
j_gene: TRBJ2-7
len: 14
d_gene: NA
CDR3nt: TGTGCCAGCAGCCATTTGTCAGGGGTCTACGAGCAGTACTTC
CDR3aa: CASSHLSGVYEQYF

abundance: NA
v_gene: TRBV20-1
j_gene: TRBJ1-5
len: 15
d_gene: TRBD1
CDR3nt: TGCAGTGCACCCAGCTGGACAGGGGGCGATCAGCCCCAGCATTTT
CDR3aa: CSAPSWTGGDQPQHF

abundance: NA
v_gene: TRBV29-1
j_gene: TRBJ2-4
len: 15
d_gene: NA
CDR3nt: TGCAGCGTATCGGACGGATACCTAGCCAAAAACATTCAGTACTTC
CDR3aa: CSVSDGYLAKNIQYF

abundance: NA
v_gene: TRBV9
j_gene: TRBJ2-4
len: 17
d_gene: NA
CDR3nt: TGTGCCAGCAGCGTCGCCGGACAAGGATGGGGCAAAAACATTCAGTACTTC
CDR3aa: CASSVAGQGWGKNIQYF

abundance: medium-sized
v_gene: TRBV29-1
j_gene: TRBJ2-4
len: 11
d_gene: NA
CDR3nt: TGCAGCGGTGGGACCTTAAACATTCAGTACTTC
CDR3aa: CSGGTLNIQYF

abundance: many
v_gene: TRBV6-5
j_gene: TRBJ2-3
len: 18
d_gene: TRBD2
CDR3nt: TGTGCCAGCAGCTGGACTAGCGGGGTCCATCGATCCACAGATACGCAGTATTTT
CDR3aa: CASSWTSGVHRSTDTQYF

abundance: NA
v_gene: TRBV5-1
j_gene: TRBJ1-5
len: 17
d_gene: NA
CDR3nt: TGCGCCAGCAGCCCGGGACCTAATCAAGCGGACAATCAGCCCCAGCATTTT
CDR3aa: CASSPGPNQADNQPQHF

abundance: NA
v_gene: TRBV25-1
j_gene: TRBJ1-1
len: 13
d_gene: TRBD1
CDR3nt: TGTGCCAGCCTAGACAGGGTGAACACTGAAGCTTTCTTT
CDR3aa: CASLDRVNTEAFF

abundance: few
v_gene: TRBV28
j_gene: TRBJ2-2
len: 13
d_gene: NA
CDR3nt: TGTGCCAGCAGTTTCCCCGGCCCCGGGGAGCTGTTTTTT
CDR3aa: CASSFPGPGELFF

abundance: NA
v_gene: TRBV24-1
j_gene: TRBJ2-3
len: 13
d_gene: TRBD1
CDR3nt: TGTGCCACCAGTCGGGACAGGGCCGATACGCAGTATTTT
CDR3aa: CATSRDRADTQYF

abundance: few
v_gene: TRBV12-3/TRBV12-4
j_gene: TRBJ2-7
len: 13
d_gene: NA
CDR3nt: TGTGCCAGCACCTCCCGGGGAGAGTACGAGCAGTACTTC
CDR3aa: CASTSRGEYEQYF

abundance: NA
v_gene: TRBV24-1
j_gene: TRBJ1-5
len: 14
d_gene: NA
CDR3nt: TGTGCCACCGGGCCCAAATATAGCAATCAGCCCCAGCATTTT
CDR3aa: CATGPKYSNQPQHF

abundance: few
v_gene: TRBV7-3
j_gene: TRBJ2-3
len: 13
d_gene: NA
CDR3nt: TGTGCCAGCAGCGAAGGGACTGCCGAGACGCAGTATTTT
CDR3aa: CASSEGTAETQYF

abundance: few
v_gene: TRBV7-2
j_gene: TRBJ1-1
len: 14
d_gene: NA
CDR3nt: TGTGCCAGCAGCTTTTCTGGGGGGGTTACTGAAGCTTTCTTT
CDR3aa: CASSFSGGVTEAFF

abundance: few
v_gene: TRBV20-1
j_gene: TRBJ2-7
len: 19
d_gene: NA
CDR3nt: TGCAGTGCTAGAGATGGGAGGACAGGGAGGGGAAGTGGTAACTACGAGCAGTACTTC
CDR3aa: CSARDGRTGRGSGNYEQYF

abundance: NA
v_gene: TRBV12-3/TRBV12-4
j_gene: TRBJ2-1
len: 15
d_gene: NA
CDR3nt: TGTGCCAGCACTGCACGGACCGGACCCTACAATGAGCAGTTCTTC
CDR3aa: CASTARTGPYNEQFF

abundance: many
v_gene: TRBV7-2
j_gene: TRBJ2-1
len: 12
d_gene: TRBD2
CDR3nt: TGTGCCAGCAGCTTAAGCGGGAGGGAAAGAATCTTC
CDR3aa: CASSLSGRERIF

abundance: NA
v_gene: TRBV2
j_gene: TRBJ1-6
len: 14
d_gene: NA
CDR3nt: TGTGCCAGCAGTGACCGGTCGCTGGGGACACCCCTCCACTTT
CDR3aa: CASSDRSLGTPLHF

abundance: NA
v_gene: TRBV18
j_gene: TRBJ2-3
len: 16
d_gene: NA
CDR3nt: TGTGCCAGCTCACGAGCGACAGGCCGGCCTACAGATACGCAGTATTTT
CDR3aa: CASSRATGRPTDTQYF

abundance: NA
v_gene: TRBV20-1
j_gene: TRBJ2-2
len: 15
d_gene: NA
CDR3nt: TGCAGTGCTAGAGCGATGCAGGAGAACACCGGGGAGCTGTTTTTT
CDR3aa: CSARAMQENTGELFF

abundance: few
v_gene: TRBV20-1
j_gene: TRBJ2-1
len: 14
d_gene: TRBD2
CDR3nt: TGCAGTGCTAGTTTGGGGGAGGGGCACAATGAGCAGTTCTTC
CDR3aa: CSASLGEGHNEQFF

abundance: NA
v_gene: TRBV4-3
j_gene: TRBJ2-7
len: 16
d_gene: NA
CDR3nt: TGCGCCAGCAGCCAAGACCGGGGCGGGATCTCCTACGAGCAGTACTTC
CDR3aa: CASSQDRGGISYEQYF

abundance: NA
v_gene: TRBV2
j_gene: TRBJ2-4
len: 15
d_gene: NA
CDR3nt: TGTGCCAGCAGCACGGGGTTCCTAGCCAAAAACATTCAGTACTTC
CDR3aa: CASSTGFLAKNIQYF

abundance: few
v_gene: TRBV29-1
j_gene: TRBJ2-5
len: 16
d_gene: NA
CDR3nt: TGCAGCGTTGTACGGGGGGCGCTGGGAAATCGAGAGACCCAGTACTTC
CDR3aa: CSVVRGALGNRETQYF

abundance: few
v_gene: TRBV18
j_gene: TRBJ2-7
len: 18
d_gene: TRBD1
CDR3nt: TGTGCCAGCTCACCCCTTCCACCGGGACAGGGCTGGTCCTACGAGCAGTACTTC
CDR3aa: CASSPLPPGQGWSYEQYF

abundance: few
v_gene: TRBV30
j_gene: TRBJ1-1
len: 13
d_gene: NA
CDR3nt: TGTGCCTCTCAACGGGGATCGGGGACTGAAGCTTTCTTT
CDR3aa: CASQRGSGTEAFF

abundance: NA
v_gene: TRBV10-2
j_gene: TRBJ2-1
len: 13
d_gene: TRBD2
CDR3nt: TGCGCCAGCAGTGTTAGCGGGAGTAGTGAGCAGTTCTTC
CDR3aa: CASSVSGSSEQFF

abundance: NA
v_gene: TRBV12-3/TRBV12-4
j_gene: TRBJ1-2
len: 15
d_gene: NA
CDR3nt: TGTGCCAGCAGTTTCAATAGTAAAGGGTGGTTTGGCTACACCTTC
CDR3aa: CASSFNSKGWFGYTF

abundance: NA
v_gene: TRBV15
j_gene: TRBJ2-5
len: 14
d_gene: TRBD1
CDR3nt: TGTGCCACCAGAAGAGGACAGGTTCAAGAGACCCAGTACTTC
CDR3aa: CATRRGQVQETQYF

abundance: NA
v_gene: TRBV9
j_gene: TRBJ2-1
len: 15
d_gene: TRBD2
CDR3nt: TGTGCCAGCAGCGTATTAAGCGGGGGTTACAATGAGCAGTTCTTC
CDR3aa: CASSVLSGGYNEQFF

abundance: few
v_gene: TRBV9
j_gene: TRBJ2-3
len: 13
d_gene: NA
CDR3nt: TGTGCCAGCAGCGTAGGCGGGATCGATACGCAGTATTTT
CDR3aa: CASSVGGIDTQYF

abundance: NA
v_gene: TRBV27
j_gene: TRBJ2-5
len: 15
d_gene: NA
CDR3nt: TGTGCCAGCAGGCCGCGGCTGGGGGCGGTAGAGACCCAGTACTTC
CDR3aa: CASRPRLGAVETQYF

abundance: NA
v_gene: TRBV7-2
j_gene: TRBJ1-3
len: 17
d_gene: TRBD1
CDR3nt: TGTGCCAGCAGCTCGCCGGGACAGATCATCTCTGGAAACACCATATATTTT
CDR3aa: CASSSPGQIISGNTIYF

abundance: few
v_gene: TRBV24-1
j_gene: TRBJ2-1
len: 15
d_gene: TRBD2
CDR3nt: TGTGCCACCAGCGGGGGGGACCAATCCTACAATGAGCAGTTCTTC
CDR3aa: CATSGGDQSYNEQFF

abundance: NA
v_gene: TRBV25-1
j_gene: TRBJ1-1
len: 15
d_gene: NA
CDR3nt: TGTGCCAGCAGTGATGTGCGGGGATCTGACACTGAAGCTTTCTTT
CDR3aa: CASSDVRGSDTEAFF

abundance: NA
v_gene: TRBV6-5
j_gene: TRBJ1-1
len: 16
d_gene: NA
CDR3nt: TGTGCCAGCAGCCGAGACAGGCGCGCAGAGAACACTGAAGCTTTCTTT
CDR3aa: CASSRDRRAENTEAFF

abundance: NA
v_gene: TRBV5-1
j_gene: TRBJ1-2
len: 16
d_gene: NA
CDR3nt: TGCGCCAGCAGCTCCACCGGAGCAGCGGGGCACTATGGCTACACCTTC
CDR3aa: CASSSTGAAGHYGYTF

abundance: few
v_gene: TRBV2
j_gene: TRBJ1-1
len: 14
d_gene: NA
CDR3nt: TGTGCCAGCTCGTTGTTGGGGGAGGACACTGAAGCTTTCTTT
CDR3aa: CASSLLGEDTEAFF

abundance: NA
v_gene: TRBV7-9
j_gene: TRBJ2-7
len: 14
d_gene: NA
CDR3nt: TGTGCCAGCAGCCAGGGCAGGGAGACCTACGAGCAGTACTTC
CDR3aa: CASSQGRETYEQYF

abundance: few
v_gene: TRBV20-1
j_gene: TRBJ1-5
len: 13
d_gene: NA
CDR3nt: TGCAGTGCTAGTGGGGTCCTAAATCAGCCCCAGCATTTT
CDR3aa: CSASGVLNQPQHF

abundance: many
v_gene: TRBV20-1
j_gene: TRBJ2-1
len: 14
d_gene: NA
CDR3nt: TGCAGTGCGACTCCGGGACTGAACTACAATGAGCAGTTCTTC
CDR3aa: CSATPGLNYNEQFF

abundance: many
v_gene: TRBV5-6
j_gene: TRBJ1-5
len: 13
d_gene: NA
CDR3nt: TGTGCCAGCAGCTCCCAGGGTCGGCAGCCCCAGCATTTT
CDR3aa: CASSSQGRQPQHF

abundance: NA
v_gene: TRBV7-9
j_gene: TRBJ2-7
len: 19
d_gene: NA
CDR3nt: TGTGCCAGCAGCTTTAGGGGTCCCCTCAATCGGAGCGGAGGCCACGAGCAGTACTTC
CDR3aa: CASSFRGPLNRSGGHEQYF

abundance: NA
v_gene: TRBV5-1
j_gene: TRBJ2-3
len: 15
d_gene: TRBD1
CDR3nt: TGCGCCAGCAGCTTCCCGGGACAGGGGGCAAATACGCAGTATTTT
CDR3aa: CASSFPGQGANTQYF

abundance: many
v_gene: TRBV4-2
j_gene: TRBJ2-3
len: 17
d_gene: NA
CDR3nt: TGTGCCAGCAGCCGAAATCCCGGGACACCTTGGGAAGATACGCAGTATTTT
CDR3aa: CASSRNPGTPWEDTQYF